Below, one T cell receptor (beta chain) is given with its context. The antigen this receptor binds is unknown. There are no base qualities to consult, and no much larger clone falls within one base. Interpreted using the paper, the time point label stands for: baseline before first vaccination. The vaccinee samples were drawn from two UK trials, COV001 and COV002, one of which was a single-blind randomized controlled phase 2/3 trial testing AZD1222 (ChAdOx1 nCoV-19) in healthy adults. Trial participant PBMC samples were collected at day 0 and day 28 after the second dose for TCRbeta chain sequencing. The CDR3 regions of human TCRbeta chains were analyzed by immunosequencing. Regarding the original processing steps: TCRs in the repertoires were matched against a reference library of SARS-CoV-2-specific TCRs that had been generated with the MIRA antigen-specificity platform. Breadth was defined as the fraction of unique TCRs that were SARS-CoV-2-associated, and depth was defined as the fraction of total T cells that were SARS-CoV-2-associated. Using the MIRA data, each spike-specific TCR was assigned both to the spike region to which the TCR was reactive and to a CD4 or CD8 class. Log10-transformed breadth and depth values were compared by one-way ANOVA with Sidak's multiple comparisons tests. TCRdb took this table from immuneACCESS and kept in-frame rearrangements with V and J called. Such tables lack part of the clones; where checked against another copy, unresolved V genes explain under half of the gap, and the rest is unexplained. That table gives V, J and clone size, and the DNA gave D and trimming. Across this sample there are 100,000 to 110,000 clones, with approximately 90% seen only once. The ten top clones hold about 15% of the sample.

The germline V end is reduced by 5 bases and the J end by 7 bases; junction bases left unmatched: 4. CDR1 and CDR2 are read off the germline V gene (reference sequence) as GTSNPN and SVGIG. Inclusive of the bounding cysteine and phenylalanine, the CDR3 is 11 residues long. Only CDR3 DNA remains: 33 bases, in frame from the first base. The data were obtained in a study of T cell responses to AZD1222 COVID-19 vaccine (dated by TCRdb to about 2021). Describing the broader study: Because spike-specific TCR depth and breadth did not differ between the two schedules, AZD1222 recipients who got a second dose at roughly 4 weeks were pooled with those who got a second dose at roughly 12 weeks. Trial participants were enrolled into age subgroups of 18-55, 56-69 and 70-plus years, which contained around 150, 29 and 61 TCR-sequenced participants, respectively. TCR sequencing was performed for 230 to 250 trial participants, of whom around 210 were given two doses of AZD1222 and around 25 were given two doses of MenACWY control vaccine.

Summary of the overall study and its limitations: Reportedly, almost half of the unique spike-specific TCRs recognized epitopes lying outside the regions that are mutated in the B.1.351 and B.1.1.7 variants. The whole spike protein was spanned by vaccine-associated CD4 TCRs, and dominant responses were seen in regions 160-218 and 743-854. The 56-69-year group was small, and its depth increase did not reach significance, likely because of low power. Spike-specific TCR breadth and depth rose significantly after two AZD1222 doses compared with day 0 and with MenACWY recipients. No day 14 peak-response samples were available, so repertoires were characterized only after the peak T cell response. Participants were mostly white British, with more females than males. The authors suggested clonal diversity may have been underestimated. Only five to seven AZD1222 recipients were SARS-CoV-2 seropositive at baseline, limiting conclusions about previously exposed vaccinees.

Sample: peripheral blood, taken on day 0 of AZD1222 vaccination. The chain was built from TRBV30 and TRBJ2-7, with 8 junctional bases fitting TRBD1. The TCR was taken from an adult in good health. CDR3 protein: CAWGQGLEQYF. The DNA sequence follows: TGTGCCTGGGGACAGGGTTTGGAGCAGTACTTC.